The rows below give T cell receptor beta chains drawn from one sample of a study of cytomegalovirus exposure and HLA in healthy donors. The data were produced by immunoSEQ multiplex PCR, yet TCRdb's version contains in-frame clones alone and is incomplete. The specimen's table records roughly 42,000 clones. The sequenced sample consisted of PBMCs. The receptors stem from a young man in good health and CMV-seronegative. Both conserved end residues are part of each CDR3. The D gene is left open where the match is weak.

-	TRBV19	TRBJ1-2	TGTGCCAGTAGTGCCGTGGGGGGGCCCTATGGCTACACCTTC	CASSAVGGPYGYTF
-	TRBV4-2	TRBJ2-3	TGTGCCAGCAGCCAAGATACGGGAGACACAGATACGCAGTATTTT	CASSQDTGDTDTQYF
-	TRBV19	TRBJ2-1	TGTGCCAGTAGTATCCTAAGCGGGCGGCCCTACAATGAGCAGTTCTTC	CASSILSGRPYNEQFF
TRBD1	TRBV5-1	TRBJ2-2	TGCGCCAGCAGCCGGGCAGGGACAGGAACCGGGGAGCTGTTTTTT	CASSRAGTGTGELFF
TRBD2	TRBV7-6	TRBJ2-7	TGTGCCAGCAGGTGGACTAGCGCCCCAGGAGACGAGCAGTACTTC	CASRWTSAPGDEQYF
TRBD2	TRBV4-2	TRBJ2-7	TGTGCCAGCAGCCAAGTAGCGGGAGGGCCCTACGAGCAGTACTTC	CASSQVAGGPYEQYF
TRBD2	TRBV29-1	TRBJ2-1	TGCAGCGTTGGAGCGGGAGTTTCTGACAATGAGCAGTTCTTC	CSVGAGVSDNEQFF
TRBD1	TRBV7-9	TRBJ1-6	TGTGCCAGCAGCCCCCGGGACAGGGCCCATTCACCCCTCCACTTT	CASSPRDRAHSPLHF
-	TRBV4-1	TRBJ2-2	TGCGCCAGCAGCCCCCAGGTAAACACCGGGGAGCTGTTTTTT	CASSPQVNTGELFF
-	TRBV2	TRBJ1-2	TGTGCCAGCAGAGGCGGGACGGACTATGGCTACACCTTC	CASRGGTDYGYTF
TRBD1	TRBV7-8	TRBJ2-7	TGTGCCAGCAGCTTCCTGGGACAGATTACCTACGAGCAGTACTTC	CASSFLGQITYEQYF
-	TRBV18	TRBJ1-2	TGTGCCAGCTCACCAGAGGCGGGTGGCTACACCTTC	CASSPEAGGYTF
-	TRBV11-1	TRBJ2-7	TGTGCCAGCAGCCCTCGAGCGGGCTACGAGCAGTACTTC	CASSPRAGYEQYF
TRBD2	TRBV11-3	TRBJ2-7	TGTGCCAGCAGCGAGTTCGGGGGGGAGGCGTACGAGCAGTACTTC	CASSEFGGEAYEQYF
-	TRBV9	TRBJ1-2	TGTGCCAGCAGCGCCGCAGGATCCAACTATGGCTACACCTTC	CASSAAGSNYGYTF
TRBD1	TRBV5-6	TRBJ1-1	TGTGCCAGCAGCTTGGTCGACAGGGCCACTGAAGCTTTCTTT	CASSLVDRATEAFF
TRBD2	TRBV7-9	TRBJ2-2	TGTGCCAGCAGTCCACCGACTAGCGGGAGTCGGACCGGGGAGCTGTTTTTT	CASSPPTSGSRTGELFF
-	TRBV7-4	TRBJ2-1	TGTGCCAGCACTTCCCTCCCCCAGGACAATGAGCAGTTCTTC	CASTSLPQDNEQFF
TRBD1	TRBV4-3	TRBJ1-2	TGCGCCAGCAGCCAAGCTATCGGGACAGGGTACTATGGCTACACCTTC	CASSQAIGTGYYGYTF
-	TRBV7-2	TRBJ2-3	TGTGCCAGCACTCCGACAGATACGCAGTATTTT	CASTPTDTQYF
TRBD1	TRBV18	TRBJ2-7	TGTGCCAGCTCACCTCTGGACAGGGTCCCCTACGAGCAGTACTTC	CASSPLDRVPYEQYF
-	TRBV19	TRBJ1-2	TGTGCCAGTAGCCCTAGTCATGCTAACTATGGCTACACCTTC	CASSPSHANYGYTF
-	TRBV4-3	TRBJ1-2	TGCGCCAGCAGCCAAGAGTCATACAGGCTAAACTATGGCTACACCTTC	CASSQESYRLNYGYTF
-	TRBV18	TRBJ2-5	TGTGCCAGCTCACCTTTGGGCAGTAAAGAGACCCAGTACTTC	CASSPLGSKETQYF
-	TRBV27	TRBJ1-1	TGTGCCAGCAGTTTAAATGGCAGGGTCACAGCTTTCTTT	CASSLNGRVTAFF
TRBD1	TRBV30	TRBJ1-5	TGTGCCTGGAGTCGGGGCACAGGGGGTGGTCAGCCCCAGCATTTT	CAWSRGTGGGQPQHF
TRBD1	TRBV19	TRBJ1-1	TGTGCCAGTAGTTTCCGGACAGGGAGGGGGAGAGGTGGCACTGAAGCTTTCTTT	CASSFRTGRGRGGTEAFF
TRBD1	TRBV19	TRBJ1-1	TGTGCCAGTAGTGCGTCGGGACAGGGGAAAAACACTGAAGCTTTCTTT	CASSASGQGKNTEAFF
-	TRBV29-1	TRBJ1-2	TGCAGCGTTGGACCGGGGTTCTATGGCTACACCTTC	CSVGPGFYGYTF
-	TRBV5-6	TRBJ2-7	TGTGCCAGCAGCGTGTACTACGAGCAGTACTTC	CASSVYYEQYF
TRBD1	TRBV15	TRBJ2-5	TGTGCCACCAGCACTTCTACCGGGACAGGGGCAGAGACCCAGTACTTC	CATSTSTGTGAETQYF
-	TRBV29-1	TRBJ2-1	TGCAGCCTGGGCGGATGGTTCAGGGAAGATGAGCAGTTCTTC	CSLGGWFREDEQFF
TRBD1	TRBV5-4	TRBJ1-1	TGTGCCAGCAGCTTGACAGGGGGGGACACTGAAGCTTTCTTT	CASSLTGGDTEAFF
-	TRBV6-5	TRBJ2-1	TGTGCCAGCAGTTACGATGGGAGAGGTAATGAGCAGTTCTTC	CASSYDGRGNEQFF
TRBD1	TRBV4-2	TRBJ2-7	TGTGCCAGCAGCCAAGAAAACAGGGGATACGAGCAGTACTTC	CASSQENRGYEQYF
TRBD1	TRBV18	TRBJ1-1	TGTGCCAGCTCACCCAACAGGGGCACTGAAGCTTTCTTT	CASSPNRGTEAFF
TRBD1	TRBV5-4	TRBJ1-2	TGTGCCAGCAGCCATTCAGGGGGATCGGACTATGGCTACACCTTC	CASSHSGGSDYGYTF
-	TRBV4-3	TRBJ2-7	TGCGCCAGCAGCCTCGGGACATCGTCCTACGAGCAGTACTTC	CASSLGTSSYEQYF
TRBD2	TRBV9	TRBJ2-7	TGTGCCAGCAGCGTCGGGCTAGCGGGAGATCTCCCCTACGAGCAGTACTTC	CASSVGLAGDLPYEQYF
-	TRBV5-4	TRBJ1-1	TGTGCCAGCAGCAAGGGGCTGAACACTGAAGCTTTCTTT	CASSKGLNTEAFF
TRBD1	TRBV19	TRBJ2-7	TGTGCCAGTAGTATAGCGGCAGGGGGCGCCTACGAGCAGTACTTC	CASSIAAGGAYEQYF
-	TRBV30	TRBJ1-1	TGTGCCTGGAGTGATGGAGGTGGCACTGAAGCTTTCTTT	CAWSDGGGTEAFF
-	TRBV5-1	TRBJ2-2	TGCGCCAGTTACAATACCGGGGAGCTGTTTTTT	CASYNTGELFF
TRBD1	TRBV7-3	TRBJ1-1	TGTGCCAGCAGCTTAACTAGGACAGGGGCATCGAACACTGAAGCTTTCTTT	CASSLTRTGASNTEAFF
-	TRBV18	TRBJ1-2	TGTGCCAGCTCACCCCTAGGACAGGGCTACACCTTC	CASSPLGQGYTF
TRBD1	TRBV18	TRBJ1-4	TGTGCCAGCTCACCCGGGACAGAGAGTGAAAAACTGTTTTTT	CASSPGTESEKLFF
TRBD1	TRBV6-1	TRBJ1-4	TGTGCCAGCATCCCGGGACAGGGAGGTGAAAAACTGTTTTTT	CASIPGQGGEKLFF
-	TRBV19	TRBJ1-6	TGTGCCAGTAGTCACCAGGGCCAAAATTCACCCCTCCACTTT	CASSHQGQNSPLHF
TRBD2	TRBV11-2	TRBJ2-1	TGTGCCAGCAGCTCCCGACTAGCGGGAGTAGATGAGCAGTTCTTC	CASSSRLAGVDEQFF
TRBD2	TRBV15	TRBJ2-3	TGTGCCACCAGCGTATCTCTAGCGGGAACGCAGTATTTT	CATSVSLAGTQYF
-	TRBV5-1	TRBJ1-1	TGCGCCAGCAGCTTGTCATCCGGGAACACTGAAGCTTTCTTT	CASSLSSGNTEAFF
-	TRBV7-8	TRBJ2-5	TGTGCCAGCAGCTTAGTAGCAGGGATTGAGACCCAGTACTTC	CASSLVAGIETQYF
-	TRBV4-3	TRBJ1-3	TGCGCCAGCAGCCAAGGTACAGGGTCCGGAAACACCATATATTTT	CASSQGTGSGNTIYF